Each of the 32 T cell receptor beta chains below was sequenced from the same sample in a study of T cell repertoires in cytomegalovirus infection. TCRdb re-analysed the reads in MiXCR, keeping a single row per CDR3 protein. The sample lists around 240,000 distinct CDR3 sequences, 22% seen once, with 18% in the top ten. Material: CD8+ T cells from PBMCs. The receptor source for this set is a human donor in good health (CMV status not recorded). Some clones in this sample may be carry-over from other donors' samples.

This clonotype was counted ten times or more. The DNA of the CDR3 is TGTGCCAGCAGCGGACTAGCGGGGGTAGACAATGAGCAGTTCTTC. As protein: CASSGLAGVDNEQFF. The chain is built from TRBV7-6 and TRBJ2-1; 13 nucleotides align to TRBD2. V lost 5 bases to trimming and J lost 5 bases; unmatched junction nucleotides: 3. Germline V lookup: CDR1 SGHVS, CDR2 FNYEAQ. The CDR3 is 15 amino acids.

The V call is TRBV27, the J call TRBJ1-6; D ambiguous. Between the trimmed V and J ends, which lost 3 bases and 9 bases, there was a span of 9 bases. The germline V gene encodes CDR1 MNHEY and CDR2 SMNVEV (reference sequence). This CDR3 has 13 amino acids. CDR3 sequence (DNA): TGTGCCAGCAGTTTTTCAGCGGTTTCACCCCTCCACTTT. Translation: CASSFSAVSPLHF.

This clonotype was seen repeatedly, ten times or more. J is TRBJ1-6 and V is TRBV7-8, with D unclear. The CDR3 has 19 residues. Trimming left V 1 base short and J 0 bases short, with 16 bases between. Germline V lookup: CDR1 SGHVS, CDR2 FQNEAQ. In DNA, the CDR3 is TGTGCCAGCAGCTTAGAGGCAGTGTTCCGGAGCTCCTATAATTCACCCCTCCACTTT. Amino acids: CASSLEAVFRSSYNSPLHF.

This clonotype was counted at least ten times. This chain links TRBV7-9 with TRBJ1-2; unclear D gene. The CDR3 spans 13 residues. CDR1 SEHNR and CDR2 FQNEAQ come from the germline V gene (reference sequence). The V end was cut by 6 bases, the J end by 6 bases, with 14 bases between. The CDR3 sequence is CASSRSQIDGYTF. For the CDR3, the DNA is TGTGCCAGCAGTCGTTCACAGATCGATGGCTACACCTTC.

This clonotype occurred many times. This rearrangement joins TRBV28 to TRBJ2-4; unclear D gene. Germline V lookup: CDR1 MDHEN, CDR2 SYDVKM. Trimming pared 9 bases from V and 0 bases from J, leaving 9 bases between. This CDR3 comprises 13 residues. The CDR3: CASRYVAKNIQYF. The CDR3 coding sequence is TGTGCCAGTAGATACGTAGCCAAAAACATTCAGTACTTC.

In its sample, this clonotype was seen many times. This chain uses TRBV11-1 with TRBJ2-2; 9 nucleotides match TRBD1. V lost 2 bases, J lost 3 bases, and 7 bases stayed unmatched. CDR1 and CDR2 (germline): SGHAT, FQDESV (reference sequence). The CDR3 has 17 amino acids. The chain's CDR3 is CASSLTGTGLHTGELFF. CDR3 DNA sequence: TGTGCCAGCAGCTTAACAGGGACAGGGTTGCACACCGGGGAGCTGTTTTTT.

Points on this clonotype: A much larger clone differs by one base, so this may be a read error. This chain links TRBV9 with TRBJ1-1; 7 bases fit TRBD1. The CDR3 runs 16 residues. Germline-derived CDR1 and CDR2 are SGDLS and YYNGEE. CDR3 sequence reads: CAGSASGTDLYTEAFF. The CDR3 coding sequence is TGTGCCGGCAGCGCCTCCGGGACAGACTTATACACTGAAGCTTTCTTT.

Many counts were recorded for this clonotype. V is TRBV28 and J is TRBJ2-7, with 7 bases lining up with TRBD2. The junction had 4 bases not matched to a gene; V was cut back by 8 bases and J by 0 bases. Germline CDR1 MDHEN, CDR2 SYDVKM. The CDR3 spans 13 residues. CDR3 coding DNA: TGTGCCAGCGCAACGGGAGGCTCCTACGAGCAGTACTTC. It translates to CASATGGSYEQYF.

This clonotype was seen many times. The CDR3 reads CASSYSRAGPSYGYTF. The CDR3 DNA is TGTGCCAGCAGTTACTCTAGGGCAGGGCCGAGCTATGGCTACACCTTC. The J gene is TRBJ1-2, the V gene TRBV6-5; tentative D call: TRBD1 (5 bases). V shed 0 bases and J shed 4 bases, with 15 bases lying between them. This CDR3 spans 16 amino acids. Looked up from germline, CDR1 is MNHEY and CDR2 is SVGAGI.

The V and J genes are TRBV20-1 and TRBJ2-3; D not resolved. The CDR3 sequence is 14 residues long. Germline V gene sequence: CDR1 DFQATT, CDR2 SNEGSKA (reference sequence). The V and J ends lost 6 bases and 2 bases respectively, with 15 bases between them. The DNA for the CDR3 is TGCAGTGCCCCGTTGTACGGGTACACAGATACGCAGTATTTT. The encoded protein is CSAPLYGYTDTQYF.

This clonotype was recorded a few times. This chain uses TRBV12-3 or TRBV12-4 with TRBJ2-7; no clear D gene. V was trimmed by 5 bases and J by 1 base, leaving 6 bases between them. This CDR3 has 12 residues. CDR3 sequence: CASSTVSYEQYF. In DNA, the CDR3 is TGTGCCAGCAGTACAGTATCCTACGAGCAGTACTTC.

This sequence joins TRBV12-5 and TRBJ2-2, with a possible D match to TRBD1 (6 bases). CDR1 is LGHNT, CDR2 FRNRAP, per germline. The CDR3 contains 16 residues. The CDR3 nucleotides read TGTGCCCGCATACAGGGAAACGGAATGAACACCGGGGAGCTGTTTTTT. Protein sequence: CARIQGNGMNTGELFF.

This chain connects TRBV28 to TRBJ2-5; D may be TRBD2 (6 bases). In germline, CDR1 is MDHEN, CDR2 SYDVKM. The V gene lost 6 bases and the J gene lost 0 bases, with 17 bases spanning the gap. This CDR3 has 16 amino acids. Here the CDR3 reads CASSRRGGEYQETQYF. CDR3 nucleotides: TGTGCCAGCAGCCGAAGGGGCGGGGAATACCAAGAGACCCAGTACTTC.

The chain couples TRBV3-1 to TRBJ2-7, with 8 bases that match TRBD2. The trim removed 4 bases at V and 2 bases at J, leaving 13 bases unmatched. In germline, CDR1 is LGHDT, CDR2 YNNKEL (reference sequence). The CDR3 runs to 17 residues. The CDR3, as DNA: TGTGCCAGCAGCCCATCCCTGGTGGTAGCGGGGACCTACGAGCAGTACTTC. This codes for CASSPSLVVAGTYEQYF.

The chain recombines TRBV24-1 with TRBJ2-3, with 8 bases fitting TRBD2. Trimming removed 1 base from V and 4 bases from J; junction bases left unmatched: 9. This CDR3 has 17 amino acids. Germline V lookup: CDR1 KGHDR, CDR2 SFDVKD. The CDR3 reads CATSDLRDGGVSDTQYF. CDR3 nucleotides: TGTGCCACCAGTGATTTACGGGACGGGGGGGTCTCAGATACGCAGTATTTT.

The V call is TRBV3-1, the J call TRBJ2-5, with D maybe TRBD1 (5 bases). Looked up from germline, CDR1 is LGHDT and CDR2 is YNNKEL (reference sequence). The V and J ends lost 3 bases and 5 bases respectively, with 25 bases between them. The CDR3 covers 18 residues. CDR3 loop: CASSQFPFGSTAGETQYF. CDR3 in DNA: TGTGCCAGCAGCCAGTTCCCCTTCGGATCTACAGCAGGGGAGACCCAGTACTTC.

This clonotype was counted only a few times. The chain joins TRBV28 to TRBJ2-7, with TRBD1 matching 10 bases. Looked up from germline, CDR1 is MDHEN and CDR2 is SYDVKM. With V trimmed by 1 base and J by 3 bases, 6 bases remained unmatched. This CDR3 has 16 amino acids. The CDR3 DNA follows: TGTGCCAGCAGTTTATCCGGACAGGGGGGATTCTACGAGCAGTACTTC. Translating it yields CASSLSGQGGFYEQYF.

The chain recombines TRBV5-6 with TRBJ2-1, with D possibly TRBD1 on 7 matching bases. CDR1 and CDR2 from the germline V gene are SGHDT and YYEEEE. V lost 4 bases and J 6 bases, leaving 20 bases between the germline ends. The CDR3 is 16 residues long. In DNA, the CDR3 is TGTGCCAGCAGCCCCGGAGGGGGCGCGTCTACCAATGAGCAGTTCTTC. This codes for CASSPGGGASTNEQFF.

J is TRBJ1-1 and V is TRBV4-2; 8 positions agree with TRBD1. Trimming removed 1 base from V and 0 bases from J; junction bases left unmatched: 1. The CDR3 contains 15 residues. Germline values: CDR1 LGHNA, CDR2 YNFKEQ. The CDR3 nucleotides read TGTGCCAGCAGCCAAGGGACAGGGTTGAACACTGAAGCTTTCTTT. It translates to CASSQGTGLNTEAFF.

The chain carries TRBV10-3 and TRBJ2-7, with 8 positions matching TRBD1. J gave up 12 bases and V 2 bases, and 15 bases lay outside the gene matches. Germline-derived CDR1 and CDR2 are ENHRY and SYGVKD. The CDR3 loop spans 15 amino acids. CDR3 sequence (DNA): TGTGCCATCAGTGAGACAGGACAGGGAACGGATATAACGTACTTC. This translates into CAISETGQGTDITYF.

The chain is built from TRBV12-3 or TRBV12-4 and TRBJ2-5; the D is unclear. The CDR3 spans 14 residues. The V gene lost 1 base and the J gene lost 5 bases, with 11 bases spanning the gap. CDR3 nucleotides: TGTGCCAGCAGTTTAGGGTTACACCCGGAGACCCAGTACTTC. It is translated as CASSLGLHPETQYF.

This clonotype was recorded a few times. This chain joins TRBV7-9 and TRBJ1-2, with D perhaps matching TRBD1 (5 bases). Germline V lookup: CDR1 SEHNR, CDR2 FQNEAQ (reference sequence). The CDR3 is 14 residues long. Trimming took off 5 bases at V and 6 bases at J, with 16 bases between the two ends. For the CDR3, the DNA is TGTGCCAGCAGCCCCTACTCCGGGACGGATGGCTACACCTTC. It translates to CASSPYSGTDGYTF.

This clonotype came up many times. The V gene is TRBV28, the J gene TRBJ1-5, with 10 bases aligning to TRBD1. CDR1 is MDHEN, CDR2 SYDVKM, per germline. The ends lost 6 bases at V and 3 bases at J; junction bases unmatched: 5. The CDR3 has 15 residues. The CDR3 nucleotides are TGTGCCAGCAGAGTCGGGACAGGGGACAATCAGCCCCAGCATTTT. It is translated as CASRVGTGDNQPQHF. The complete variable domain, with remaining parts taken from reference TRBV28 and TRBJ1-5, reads DVKVTQSSRYLVKRTGEKVFLECVQDMDHENMFWYRQDPGLGLRLIYFSYDVKMKEKGDIPEGYSVSREKKERFSLILESASTNQTSMYLCASRVGTGDNQPQHFGDGTRLSIL.

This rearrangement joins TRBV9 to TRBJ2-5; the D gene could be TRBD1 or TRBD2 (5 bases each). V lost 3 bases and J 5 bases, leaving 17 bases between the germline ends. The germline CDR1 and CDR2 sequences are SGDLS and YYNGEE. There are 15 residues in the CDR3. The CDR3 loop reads CASSGSGTAGETQYF. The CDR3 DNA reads TGTGCCAGCAGCGGTTCCGGGACCGCTGGCGAGACCCAGTACTTC.

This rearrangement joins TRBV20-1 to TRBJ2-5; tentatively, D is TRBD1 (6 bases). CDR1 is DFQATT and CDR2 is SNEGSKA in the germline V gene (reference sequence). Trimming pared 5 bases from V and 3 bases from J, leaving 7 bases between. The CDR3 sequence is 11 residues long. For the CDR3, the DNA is TGCAGTGCTCCAGGGGAAGAGACCCAGTACTTC. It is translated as CSAPGEETQYF.

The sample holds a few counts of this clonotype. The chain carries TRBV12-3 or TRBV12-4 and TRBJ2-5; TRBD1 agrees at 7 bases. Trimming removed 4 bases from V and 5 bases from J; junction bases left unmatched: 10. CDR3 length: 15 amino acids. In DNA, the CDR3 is TGTGCCAGCAGTTCAAGGGGGCAAATTCAGGAGACCCAGTACTTC. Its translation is CASSSRGQIQETQYF.

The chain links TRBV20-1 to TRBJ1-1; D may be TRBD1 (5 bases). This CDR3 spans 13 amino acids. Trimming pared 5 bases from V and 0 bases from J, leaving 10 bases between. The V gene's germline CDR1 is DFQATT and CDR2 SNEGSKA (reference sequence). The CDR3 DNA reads TGCAGTGCTTGGGACGGCTTGAACACTGAAGCTTTCTTT. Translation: CSAWDGLNTEAFF.

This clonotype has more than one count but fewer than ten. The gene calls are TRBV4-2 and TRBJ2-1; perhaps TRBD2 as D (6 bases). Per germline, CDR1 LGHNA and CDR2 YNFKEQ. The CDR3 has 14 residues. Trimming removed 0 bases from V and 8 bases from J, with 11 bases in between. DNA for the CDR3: TGTGCCAGCAGCCAAGACGGATGGGGGGATGAGCAGTTCTTC. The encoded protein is CASSQDGWGDEQFF.

Here the CDR3 reads CASSLRQAPGELFF. The CDR3 coding sequence is TGTGCCAGCAGTTTAAGACAGGCCCCCGGGGAGCTGTTTTTT. The rearrangement links TRBV27 to TRBJ2-2, with a weak D call TRBD1 (6 bases). This CDR3 spans 14 amino acids. V dropped 2 bases and J dropped 6 bases, with 10 bases sitting between them. The germline V gene encodes CDR1 MNHEY and CDR2 SMNVEV (reference sequence).

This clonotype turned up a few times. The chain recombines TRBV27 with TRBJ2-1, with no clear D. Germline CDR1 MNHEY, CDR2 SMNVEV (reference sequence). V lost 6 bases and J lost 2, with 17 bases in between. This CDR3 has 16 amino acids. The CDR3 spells CASSALTWNTYNEQFF. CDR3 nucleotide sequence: TGTGCCAGCAGCGCACTGACGTGGAATACCTACAATGAGCAGTTCTTC.

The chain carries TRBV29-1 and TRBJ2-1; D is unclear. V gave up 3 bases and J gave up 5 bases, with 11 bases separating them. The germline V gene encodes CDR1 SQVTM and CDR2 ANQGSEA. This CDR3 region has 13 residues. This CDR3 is CSVDSLFHNEQFF. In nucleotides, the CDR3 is TGCAGCGTTGACTCACTATTCCACAATGAGCAGTTCTTC.

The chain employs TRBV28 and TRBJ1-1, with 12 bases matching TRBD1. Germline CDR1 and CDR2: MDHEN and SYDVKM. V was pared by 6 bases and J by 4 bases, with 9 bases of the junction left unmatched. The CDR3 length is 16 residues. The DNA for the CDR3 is TGTGCCAGCAGACTACCCGGGACAGGGGGCGGCACTGAAGCTTTCTTT. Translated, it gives CASRLPGTGGGTEAFF.